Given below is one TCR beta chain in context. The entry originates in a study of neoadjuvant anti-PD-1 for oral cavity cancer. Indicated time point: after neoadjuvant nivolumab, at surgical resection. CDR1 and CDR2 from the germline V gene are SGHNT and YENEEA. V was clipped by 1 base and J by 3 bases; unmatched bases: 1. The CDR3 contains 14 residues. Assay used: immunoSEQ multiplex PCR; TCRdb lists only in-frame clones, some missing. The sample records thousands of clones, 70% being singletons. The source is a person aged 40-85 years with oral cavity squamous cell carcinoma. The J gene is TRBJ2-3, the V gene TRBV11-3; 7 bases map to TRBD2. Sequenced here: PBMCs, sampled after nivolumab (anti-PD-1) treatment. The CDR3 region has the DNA TGTGCCAGCAGCTTAGGGGGGGGAACAGATACGCAGTATTTT. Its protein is CASSLGGGTDTQYF.